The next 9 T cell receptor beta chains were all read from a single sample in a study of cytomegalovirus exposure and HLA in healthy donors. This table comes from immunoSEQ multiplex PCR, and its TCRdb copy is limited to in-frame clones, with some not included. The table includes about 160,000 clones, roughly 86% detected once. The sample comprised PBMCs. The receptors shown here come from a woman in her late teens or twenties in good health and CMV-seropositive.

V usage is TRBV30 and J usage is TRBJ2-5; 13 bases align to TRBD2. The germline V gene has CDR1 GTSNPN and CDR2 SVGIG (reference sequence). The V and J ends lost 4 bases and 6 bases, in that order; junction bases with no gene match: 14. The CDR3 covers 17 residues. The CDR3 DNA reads TGTGCCTGGACCAATACGAGGACTAGCGGGAGTATAAAGACCCAGTACTTC. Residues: CAWTNTRTSGSIKTQYF.

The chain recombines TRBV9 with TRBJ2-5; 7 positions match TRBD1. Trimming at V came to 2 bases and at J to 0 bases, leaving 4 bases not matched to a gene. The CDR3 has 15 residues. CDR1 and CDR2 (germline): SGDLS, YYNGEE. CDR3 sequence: CASSVMTGYQETQYF. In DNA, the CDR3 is TGTGCCAGCAGCGTGATGACAGGGTACCAAGAGACCCAGTACTTC.

The CDR3 DNA follows: TGTGCCAGCAGCTTAATTTCCAGGGGATATGGCTACACCTTC. Its protein product is CASSLISRGYGYTF. The chain links TRBV13 to TRBJ1-2, with D maybe TRBD1 (6 bases). Trimming removed 2 bases at V and 5 bases at J, with 12 bases between. The CDR3 has 14 residues. Germline lookup yields CDR1 PRHDT and CDR2 FYEKMQ (reference sequence).

This CDR3 reads CASSFGGSGYGYTF. The DNA for the CDR3 is TGCGCCAGCAGTTTCGGGGGATCGGGCTATGGCTACACCTTC. This chain links TRBV5-1 with TRBJ1-2; weak D call: TRBD1 (5 bases). Germline-derived CDR1 and CDR2 are SGHRS and YFSETQ. Deletions cut 5 bases from V and 4 bases from J, with 15 bases between. The CDR3 loop spans 14 amino acids.

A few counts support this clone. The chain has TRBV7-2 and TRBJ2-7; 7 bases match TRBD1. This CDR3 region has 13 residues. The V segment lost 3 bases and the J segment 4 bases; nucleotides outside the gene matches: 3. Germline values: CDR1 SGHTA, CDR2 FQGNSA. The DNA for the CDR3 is TGTGCCAGCAGCTTCCGACAGGGTTACGAGCAGTACTTC. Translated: CASSFRQGYEQYF.

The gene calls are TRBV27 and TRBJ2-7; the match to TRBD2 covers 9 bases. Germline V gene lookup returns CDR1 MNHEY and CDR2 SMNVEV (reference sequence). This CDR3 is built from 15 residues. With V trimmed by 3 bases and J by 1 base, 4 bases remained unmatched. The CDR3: CASSFRLAASYEQYF. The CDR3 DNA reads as TGTGCCAGCAGTTTCAGACTAGCGGCTTCCTACGAGCAGTACTTC.

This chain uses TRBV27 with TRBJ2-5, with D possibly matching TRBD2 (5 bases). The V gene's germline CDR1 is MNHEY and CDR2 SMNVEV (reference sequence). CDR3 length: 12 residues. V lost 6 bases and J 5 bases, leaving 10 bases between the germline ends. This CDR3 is CASRRSGETQYF. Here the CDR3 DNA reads TGTGCCAGCAGGCGGTCGGGGGAGACCCAGTACTTC.

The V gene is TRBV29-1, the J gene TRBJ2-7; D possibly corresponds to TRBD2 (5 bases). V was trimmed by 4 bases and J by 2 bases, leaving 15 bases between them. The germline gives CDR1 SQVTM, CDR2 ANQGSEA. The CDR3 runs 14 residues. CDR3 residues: CSVAPSPGTYEQYF. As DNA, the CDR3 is TGCAGCGTTGCTCCAAGTCCGGGAACCTACGAGCAGTACTTC.

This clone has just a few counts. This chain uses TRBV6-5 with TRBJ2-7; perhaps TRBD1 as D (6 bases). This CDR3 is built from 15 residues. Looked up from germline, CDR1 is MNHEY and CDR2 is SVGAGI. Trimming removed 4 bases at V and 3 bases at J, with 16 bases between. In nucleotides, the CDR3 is TGTGCCAGCAGTTCACAGGGAATCCCCTACTACGAGCAGTACTTC. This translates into CASSSQGIPYYEQYF.